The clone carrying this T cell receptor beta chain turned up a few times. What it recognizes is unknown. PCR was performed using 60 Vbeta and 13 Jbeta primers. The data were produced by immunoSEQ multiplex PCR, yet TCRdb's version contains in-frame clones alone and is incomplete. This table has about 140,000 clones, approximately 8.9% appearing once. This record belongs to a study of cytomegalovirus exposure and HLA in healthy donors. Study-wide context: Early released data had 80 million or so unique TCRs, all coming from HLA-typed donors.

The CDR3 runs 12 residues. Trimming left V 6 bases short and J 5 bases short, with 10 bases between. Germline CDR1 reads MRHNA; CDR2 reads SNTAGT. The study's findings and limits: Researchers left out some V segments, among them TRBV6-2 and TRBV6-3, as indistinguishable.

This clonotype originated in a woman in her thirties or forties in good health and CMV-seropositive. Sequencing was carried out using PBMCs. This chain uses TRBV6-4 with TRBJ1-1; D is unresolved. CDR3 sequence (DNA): TGTGCCAGCAGGGGAGGGAATACTGAAGCTTTCTTT. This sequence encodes CASRGGNTEAFF.